This TCR beta chain was recorded in a study of cytomegalovirus exposure and HLA in healthy donors. General observations from the study: Cytomegalovirus-associated status was assigned to about 180 TCR beta chains.

Regarding this clone: The antigen is not known.

The CDR3 length is 13 residues. Germline loops: CDR1 LNHDA, CDR2 SQIVND (reference sequence). Trimming shortened V by 5 bases and J by 2 bases, and 7 bases separated the two germline ends. This PCR relied on a set of 60 Vbeta primers and 13 Jbeta primers. The repertoire was sequenced with immunoSEQ multiplex PCR; TCRdb's copy has only in-frame clones and lacks some. The sample has some 50,000 clones; about two thirds are singletons. The donors gave bone marrow, and they were healthy. Sample: PBMCs. The chain employs TRBV19 and TRBJ2-1; D gene unclear. The sequence came from a woman between 45 and 60 years old in good health and CMV-seropositive. The CDR3 coding sequence is TGTGCCAGTAGTCCCAGCGCCTACAATGAGCAGTTCTTC. As protein: CASSPSAYNEQFF.